These 29 T cell receptor beta chains came from one sample sequenced in a study of cytomegalovirus exposure and HLA in healthy donors (dated by TCRdb to 2017 to 2019). The library was built by means of the immunoSEQ multiplex PCR assay. A mixture of 60 forward primers for TCR Vbeta segments and 13 reverse primers for TCR Jbeta segments was used in the multiplex PCR. TCRdb took over this immuneACCESS table, retaining in-frame rearrangements with V and J assigned. Such tables are incomplete; in checked studies, under half of the missing clones stem from an unresolved V gene, and the remainder is unexplained. The sample contains 150,000 to 200,000 clones, around 68% of them found a single time. Jointly, the top ten make up approximately 1.5% of the sample. Source material: PBMCs. Every receptor here comes from a girl between 10 and 17 years old in good health and CMV-seronegative.

This chain links TRBV5-6 with TRBJ2-2, with 9 nucleotides matching TRBD1. This CDR3 comprises 16 residues. After removal of 4 bases from V and 3 bases from J, the junction contained 7 bases not matched to a gene. Germline V gives CDR1 SGHDT, CDR2 YYEEEE. The CDR3 sequence is CASSNRDRAYTGELFF. For the CDR3, the DNA is TGTGCCAGCAGCAATCGGGACAGGGCATACACCGGGGAGCTGTTTTTT.

The gene calls are TRBV5-1 and TRBJ2-7; 7 nucleotides align to TRBD1. There are 14 residues in the CDR3. V was pared by 2 bases and J by 3 bases, with 5 bases of the junction left unmatched. Looked up from germline, CDR1 is SGHRS and CDR2 is YFSETQ. This CDR3 reads CASSFRQGNYEQYF. DNA for the CDR3: TGCGCCAGCAGCTTTAGACAGGGCAACTACGAGCAGTACTTC.

The V gene is TRBV4-1, the J gene TRBJ1-5; TRBD1 aligns across 9 bases. This CDR3 is built from 15 residues. The germline V gene encodes CDR1 MGHRA and CDR2 YSYEKL. J gave up 3 bases and V 1 base, and 1 base lay outside the gene matches. CDR3 in amino acids: CASSQGTGDNQPQHF. The CDR3 bases are TGCGCCAGCAGCCAAGGGACAGGGGACAATCAGCCCCAGCATTTT.

The chain couples TRBV7-9 to TRBJ1-1; no reliable D call. V was pared by 1 base and J by 6 bases, with 12 bases between. The CDR3 has 14 residues. Germline lookup yields CDR1 SEHNR and CDR2 FQNEAQ (reference sequence). The CDR3 coding sequence is TGTGCCAGCAGCTTAGTGGTCCCCACTGCTGAAGCTTTCTTT. Translation: CASSLVVPTAEAFF.

The V gene is TRBV6-6, the J gene TRBJ2-7; possible D gene TRBD2, 6 bases. Trimming shortened V by 8 bases and J by 6 bases, and 23 bases separated the two germline ends. This CDR3 contains 15 residues. Germline CDR1 and CDR2: MNHNY and SVGAGI (reference sequence). The CDR3 spells CASQLWGVVTGEQYF. Here the CDR3 DNA reads TGTGCCAGCCAATTATGGGGGGTGGTTACGGGCGAGCAGTACTTC.

Regarding this clone: Other DNA sequences of this sample code for an identical CDR3. The V gene is TRBV19, the J gene TRBJ1-2, with 7 bases lining up with TRBD1. Germline CDR1 reads LNHDA; CDR2 reads SQIVND (reference sequence). Germline trimming cut 4 bases from V and 2 bases from J; bases unmatched to any gene: 1. The CDR3 covers 13 residues. CDR3 residues: CASSTDRNYGYTF. CDR3 sequence (DNA): TGTGCCAGTAGTACGGACAGGAACTATGGCTACACCTTC.

The rearrangement links TRBV15 to TRBJ1-2; D remains unclear. V lost 3 bases and J 7 bases, leaving 15 bases between the germline ends. The length of the CDR3 is 14 residues. From germline, CDR1 is LNHNV and CDR2 YYDKDF (reference sequence). In nucleotides, the CDR3 is TGTGCCACCAGCAGGTCAGTGGAGACCTCTGGCTACACCTTC. It translates to CATSRSVETSGYTF.

This chain connects TRBV6-6 to TRBJ2-3; 7 bases are shared with TRBD1. CDR3 length: 15 amino acids. The V gene end was trimmed by 8 bases and the J gene end by 3 bases; junction bases not matched to a gene: 11. Germline V CDR1 and CDR2: MNHNY, SVGAGI (reference sequence). The CDR3 nucleotides read TGTGCCAGCGGGGGACCAAGGGGGCATACAGATACGCAGTATTTT. Protein product: CASGGPRGHTDTQYF.

The rearrangement uses TRBV4-2 and TRBJ2-7, with a weak D call TRBD2 (6 bases). This CDR3 region has 13 residues. Germline-derived CDR1 and CDR2 are LGHNA and YNFKEQ. V dropped 1 base and J dropped 9 bases, with 13 bases sitting between them. The chain's CDR3 is CASSQALANGQYF. CDR3 in DNA: TGTGCCAGCAGCCAAGCTCTAGCGAACGGGCAGTACTTC.

The chain carries TRBV12-5 and TRBJ1-2, with D perhaps TRBD1 (6 bases). Germline V gene sequence: CDR1 LGHNT, CDR2 FRNRAP. V lost 4 bases to trimming and J lost 0 bases, with 6 bases between them. This CDR3 has 13 amino acids. The CDR3 loop is CASGSGANYGYTF. In DNA, the CDR3 is TGTGCTAGTGGTTCAGGGGCTAACTATGGCTACACCTTC.

The chain's CDR3 is CASSIRGSGNTIYF. The CDR3 bases are TGTGCCAGTAGTATACGGGGATCTGGAAACACCATATATTTT. The genes are TRBV19 and TRBJ1-3, with D hard to call. Trimming removed 2 bases from V and 1 base from J, with 6 bases in between. Germline CDR1 is LNHDA and CDR2 is SQIVND (reference sequence). The CDR3 is made up of 14 amino acids.

The rearrangement links TRBV7-9 to TRBJ2-1, with D possibly being TRBD2 (5 bases). Germline V gene data show CDR1 as SEHNR and CDR2 as FQNEAQ (reference sequence). V shed 5 bases and J shed 13 bases, with 12 bases lying between them. This CDR3 has 11 residues. In nucleotides, the CDR3 is TGTGCCAGCAGCCAATACGGGGAACAGTTCTTC. It encodes CASSQYGEQFF.

In DNA, the CDR3 is TGTGCCAGCAGTACGGGGGGGGCTGGCCAAGAGACCCAGTACTTC. Amino acids: CASSTGGAGQETQYF. This chain links TRBV2 with TRBJ2-5; 8 bases agree with TRBD2. The CDR3 is 15 residues long. Germline lookup yields CDR1 SNHLY and CDR2 FYNNEI. The trim removed 5 bases at V and 1 base at J, leaving 6 bases unmatched. Complete variable domain (other parts from reference TRBV2 and TRBJ2-5): EPEVTQTPSHQVTQMGQEVILRCVPISNHLYFYWYRQILGQKVEFLVSFYNNEISEKSEIFDDQFSVERPDGSNFTLKIRSTKLEDSAMYFCASSTGGAGQETQYFGPGTRLLVL.

The chain couples TRBV27 to TRBJ2-3; 9 bases align to TRBD1. The CDR3 extends over 17 amino acids. Trimming at V came to 5 bases and at J to 3 bases, leaving 12 bases not matched to a gene. CDR1 MNHEY and CDR2 SMNVEV come from the germline V gene (reference sequence). The CDR3 DNA reads as TGTGCCAGCAGTCTCCTGGACAGGGGCCGGGGTACAGATACGCAGTATTTT. Translation: CASSLLDRGRGTDTQYF.

The chain has TRBV7-2 and TRBJ1-1; D possibly corresponds to TRBD1 (5 bases). CDR1 SGHTA and CDR2 FQGNSA come from the germline V gene. V lost 0 bases to trimming and J lost 0 bases, with 8 bases between them. The CDR3 contains 15 residues. The CDR3 loop reads CASSLAPGMNTEAFF. CDR3 coding DNA: TGTGCCAGCAGCTTAGCCCCAGGGATGAACACTGAAGCTTTCTTT.

This chain links TRBV9 with TRBJ2-7; TRBD1 matches 7 bases. The length of the CDR3 is 16 residues. From germline, CDR1 is SGDLS and CDR2 YYNGEE. V was pared by 4 bases and J by 0 bases, with 10 bases of the junction left unmatched. Written as DNA, the CDR3 is TGTGCCAGCAGCCCCAGAGGGCAGGGGGTCTCCTACGAGCAGTACTTC. Translated, it gives CASSPRGQGVSYEQYF.

The CDR3 region has the DNA TGTGCCAGCATCCTCCTAGCGGGGGGCCCCTACGAGCAGTACTTC. The encoded protein is CASILLAGGPYEQYF. The chain combines TRBV2 with TRBJ2-7; 11 bases map to TRBD2. CDR1 is SNHLY, CDR2 FYNNEI, per germline. The CDR3 runs to 15 residues. Trimming removed 7 bases from V and 2 bases from J; junction bases left unmatched: 7. The entire variable domain, with the rest obtained from reference TRBV2 and TRBJ2-7, is as follows: EPEVTQTPSHQVTQMGQEVILRCVPISNHLYFYWYRQILGQKVEFLVSFYNNEISEKSEIFDDQFSVERPDGSNFTLKIRSTKLEDSAMYFCASILLAGGPYEQYFGPGTRLTVT.

This chain joins TRBV5-8 and TRBJ1-5; D not certain. Germline lookup yields CDR1 SGHTS and CDR2 YDEGEE. The CDR3 runs 13 residues. V lost 8 bases, J lost 1 base, and 10 bases lay in between. CDR3 in DNA: TGTGCCAGTCGACACAGAAGCAATCAGCCCCAGCATTTT. This gives the protein CASRHRSNQPQHF.

This clone occurred a few times. The CDR3 coding sequence is TGCAGCGCCCGGGAGGGAAGGAGCTATGGCTACACCTTC. It translates to CSAREGRSYGYTF. The V gene is TRBV29-1, the J gene TRBJ1-2; the D is unclear. CDR3 length: 13 amino acids. Per germline, CDR1 SQVTM and CDR2 ANQGSEA. Trimming pared 7 bases from V and 4 bases from J, leaving 16 bases between.

This clone was seen once. V gene TRBV5-6 combines with J gene TRBJ2-4; D call uncertain. The CDR3 covers 16 residues. Trimming took off 1 base at V and 2 bases at J, with 13 bases between the two ends. Per germline, CDR1 SGHDT and CDR2 YYEEEE. CDR3 region: CASSLLRSASKNIQYF. As DNA, the CDR3 is TGTGCCAGCAGCTTGCTAAGATCTGCATCCAAAAACATTCAGTACTTC.

This chain connects TRBV2 to TRBJ1-1, with no clear D. The CDR3 sequence is 15 residues long. Germline values: CDR1 SNHLY, CDR2 FYNNEI. Trimming removed 2 bases at V and 0 bases at J, with 10 bases between. CDR3 coding DNA: TGTGCCAGCAGTGAACAGGTTTCATTGAACACTGAAGCTTTCTTT. Amino acid sequence: CASSEQVSLNTEAFF.

The chain uses TRBV5-1 and TRBJ2-7; 11 bases are a match to TRBD1. The CDR3 sequence is 14 residues long. The ends lost 4 bases at V and 7 bases at J; junction bases unmatched: 7. Germline V gene sequence: CDR1 SGHRS, CDR2 YFSETQ. The CDR3 loop reads CASSPGQGAEEQYF. CDR3 nucleotides: TGCGCCAGCAGCCCAGGACAGGGGGCGGAAGAGCAGTACTTC.

This clone was seen more than once but under ten times. The CDR3 DNA sequence: TGTGCCAGCAGCAAGGGGTCTGGCTACACCTTC. Translating it yields CASSKGSGYTF. The chain employs TRBV16 and TRBJ1-2; a weak D match, TRBD1 (5 bases). The germline V gene encodes CDR1 KGHSY and CDR2 FQNENV. Between the trimmed V and J ends, which lost 5 bases and 7 bases, there was a span of 8 bases. The CDR3 contains 11 residues. Complete variable domain (other parts from reference TRBV16 and TRBJ1-2): GEEVAQTPKHLVRGEGQKAKLYCAPIKGHSYVFWYQQVLKNEFKFLISFQNENVFDETGMPKERFSAKCLPNSPCSLEIQATKLEDSAVYFCASSKGSGYTFGSGTRLTVV.

The J gene is TRBJ2-7, the V gene TRBV13; perhaps TRBD2 as D (6 bases). The length of the CDR3 is 14 residues. The V end lost 5 bases, the J end lost 6 bases, and 17 bases lay between the germline ends. The V gene's germline CDR1 is PRHDT and CDR2 FYEKMQ (reference sequence). The CDR3 nucleotides read TGTGCCAGCAGCCCGGCGGGAAGGGTGAGCGAGCAGTACTTC. It is translated as CASSPAGRVSEQYF.

The chain links TRBV2 to TRBJ1-2, with D possibly TRBD1 on 6 matching bases. Trimming removed 4 bases from V and 7 bases from J, with 13 bases in between. CDR1 is SNHLY, CDR2 FYNNEI, per germline. This CDR3 region has 13 residues. The CDR3: CASSVGGRSGYTF. CDR3 coding DNA: TGTGCCAGCAGTGTGGGGGGGCGGAGTGGCTACACCTTC.

The chain combines TRBV7-9 with TRBJ2-1; D gene ambiguous. The CDR3 is 12 amino acids. Deletions cut 8 bases from V and 7 bases from J, with 12 bases between. The germline gives CDR1 SEHNR, CDR2 FQNEAQ (reference sequence). CDR3 residues: CASFRYSNEQFF. CDR3 in DNA: TGTGCCAGCTTCCGATACAGTAATGAGCAGTTCTTC. The entire variable domain, with the rest obtained from reference TRBV7-9 and TRBJ2-1, is as follows: DTGVSQNPRHKITKRGQNVTFRCDPISEHNRLYWYRQTLGQGPEFLTYFQNEAQLEKSRLLSDRFSAERPKGSFSTLEIQRTEQGDSAMYLCASFRYSNEQFFGPGTRLTVL.

This chain links TRBV7-9 with TRBJ1-2, with 8 bases that match TRBD1. V was clipped by 5 bases and J by 8 bases; unmatched bases: 7. Germline V gives CDR1 SEHNR, CDR2 FQNEAQ (reference sequence). This CDR3 region has 13 residues. For the CDR3, the DNA is TGTGCCAGCAGCCATGACAGGGGAGGAGGCTACACCTTC. Amino acids: CASSHDRGGGYTF.

This chain connects TRBV18 to TRBJ1-2, with D perhaps matching TRBD1 (6 bases). This CDR3 spans 15 amino acids. V was shortened by 4 bases and J by 5 bases, with 17 bases between the two germline ends. CDR1 and CDR2 (germline): KGHSH, LQKENI. CDR3 loop: CASSLPGDNLYGYTF. The CDR3 DNA reads as TGTGCCAGCTCACTACCGGGGGACAATCTGTATGGCTACACCTTC. The whole variable domain, filled in from reference TRBV18 and TRBJ1-2, reads NAGVMQNPRHLVRRRGQEARLRCSPMKGHSHVYWYRQLPEEGLKFMVYLQKENIIDESGMPKERFSAEFPKEGPSILRIQQVVRGDSAAYFCASSLPGDNLYGYTFGSGTRLTVV.

This clone has just a few counts. The rearrangement links TRBV7-9 to TRBJ1-2; D ambiguous. V was trimmed by 1 base and J by 2 bases, leaving 8 bases between them. The CDR3 has 14 residues. CDR1 is SEHNR and CDR2 is FQNEAQ in the germline V gene (reference sequence). The CDR3 region is CASSLGGVNYGYTF. For the CDR3, the DNA is TGTGCCAGCAGCTTAGGCGGGGTCAACTATGGCTACACCTTC.